The TCR beta chain described here comes from a study of blood T cell repertoires in COVID-19. Germline V gene sequence: CDR1 MNHEY, CDR2 SVGAGI. CDR3 length equals 14 residues. The trim removed 0 bases at V and 6 bases at J, leaving 2 bases unmatched. The assay was immunoSEQ multiplex PCR, and TCRdb's table has in-frame clones only and misses some. The table lists approximately 280,000 clones, around 86% of them singletons. The chain employs TRBV6-5 and TRBJ1-2; TRBD1 aligns across 9 bases. This clonotype was sampled from a man aged 50-60 years with acute or convalescent COVID-19. Source material: peripheral blood. The CDR3 coding sequence is TGTGCCAGCAGTTACTCCGACAGGGGGAATGGCTACACCTTC. It is translated as CASSYSDRGNGYTF.